This T cell receptor beta chain was sequenced in a study of blood T cells in healthy people across ages. Using a J-beta primer mix together with a sample-barcoded 5' primer, a second PCR was run for roughly 7 to 12 cycles. Via MiXCR, TCRdb re-called the 5' RACE reads, giving one row per CDR3 protein. The sample has about 730,000 distinct CDR3 sequences; around 40% are singletons. This clonotype has just a few counts. The V end was cut by 1 base, the J end by 2 bases, with 14 bases between. Germline CDR1 and CDR2: LGHNA and YSLEER. The CDR3 length is 16 residues. The rearrangement links TRBV4-3 to TRBJ2-5; D is perhaps TRBD1 (5 bases). Source material: blood. This sequence was found in a woman aged 60-75 years in good health. CDR3 nucleotide sequence: TGCGCCAGCAGCCAAGCACTGGGGCAGAAACAAGAGACCCAGTACTTC. Translated, it gives CASSQALGQKQETQYF.